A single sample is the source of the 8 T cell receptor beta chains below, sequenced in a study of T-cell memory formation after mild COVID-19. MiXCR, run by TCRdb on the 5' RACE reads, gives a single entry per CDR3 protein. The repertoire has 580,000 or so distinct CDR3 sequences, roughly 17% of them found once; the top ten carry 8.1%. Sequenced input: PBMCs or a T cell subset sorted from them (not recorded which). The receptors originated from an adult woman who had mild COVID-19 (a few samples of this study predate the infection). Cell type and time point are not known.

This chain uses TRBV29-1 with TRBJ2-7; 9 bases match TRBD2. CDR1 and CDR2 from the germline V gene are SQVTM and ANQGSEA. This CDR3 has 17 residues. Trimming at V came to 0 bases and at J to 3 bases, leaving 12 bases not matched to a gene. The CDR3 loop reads CSVEDAKPSGKLYEQYF. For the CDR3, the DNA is TGCAGCGTTGAAGATGCCAAACCTAGCGGGAAGCTCTACGAGCAGTACTTC.

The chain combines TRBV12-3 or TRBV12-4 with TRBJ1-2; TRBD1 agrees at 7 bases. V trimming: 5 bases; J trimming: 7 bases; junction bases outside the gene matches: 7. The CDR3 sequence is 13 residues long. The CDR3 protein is CASSPQTGSGYTF. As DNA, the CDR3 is TGTGCCAGCAGTCCCCAGACAGGGTCTGGCTACACCTTC.

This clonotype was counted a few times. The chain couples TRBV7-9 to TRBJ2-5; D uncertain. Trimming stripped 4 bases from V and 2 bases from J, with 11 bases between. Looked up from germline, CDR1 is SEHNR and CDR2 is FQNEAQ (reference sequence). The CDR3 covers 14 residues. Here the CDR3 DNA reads TGTGCCAGCAGCTCCAGGTCGGCTCAAGAGACCCAGTACTTC. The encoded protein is CASSSRSAQETQYF. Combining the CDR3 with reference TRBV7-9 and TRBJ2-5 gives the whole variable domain DTGVSQNPRHKITKRGQNVTFRCDPISEHNRLYWYRQTLGQGPEFLTYFQNEAQLEKSRLLSDRFSAERPKGSFSTLEIQRTEQGDSAMYLCASSSRSAQETQYFGPGTRLLVL.

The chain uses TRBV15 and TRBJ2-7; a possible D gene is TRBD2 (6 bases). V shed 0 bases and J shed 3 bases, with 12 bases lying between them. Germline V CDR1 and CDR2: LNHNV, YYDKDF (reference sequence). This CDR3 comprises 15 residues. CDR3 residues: CATSRDRAGSYEQYF. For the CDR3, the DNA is TGTGCCACCAGCAGAGATCGAGCGGGTAGCTACGAGCAGTACTTC.

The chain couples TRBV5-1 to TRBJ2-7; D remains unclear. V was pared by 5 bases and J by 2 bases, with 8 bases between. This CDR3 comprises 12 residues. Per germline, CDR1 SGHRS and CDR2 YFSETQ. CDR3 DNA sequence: TGCGCCAGCAGTAACAGCGCCTACGAGCAGTACTTC. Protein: CASSNSAYEQYF.

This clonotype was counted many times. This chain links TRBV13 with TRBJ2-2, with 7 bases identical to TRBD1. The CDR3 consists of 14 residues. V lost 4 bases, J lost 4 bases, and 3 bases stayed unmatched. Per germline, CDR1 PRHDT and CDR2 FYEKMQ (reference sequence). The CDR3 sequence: CASSSTGSTGELFF. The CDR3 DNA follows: TGTGCCAGCAGCTCGACAGGGAGCACCGGGGAGCTGTTTTTT. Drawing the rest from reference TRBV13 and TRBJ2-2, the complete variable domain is AAGVIQSPRHLIKEKRETATLKCYPIPRHDTVYWYQQGPGQDPQFLISFYEKMQSDKGSIPDRFSAQQFSDYHSELNMSSLELGDSALYFCASSSTGSTGELFFGEGSRLTVL.

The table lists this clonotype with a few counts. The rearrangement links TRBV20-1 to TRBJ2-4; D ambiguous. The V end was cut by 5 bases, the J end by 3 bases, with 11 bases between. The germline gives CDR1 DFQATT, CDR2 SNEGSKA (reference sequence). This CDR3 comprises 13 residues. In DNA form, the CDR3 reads TGCAGTGCTGGCGGAGTCGGCAAAAACATTCAGTACTTC. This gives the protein CSAGGVGKNIQYF.

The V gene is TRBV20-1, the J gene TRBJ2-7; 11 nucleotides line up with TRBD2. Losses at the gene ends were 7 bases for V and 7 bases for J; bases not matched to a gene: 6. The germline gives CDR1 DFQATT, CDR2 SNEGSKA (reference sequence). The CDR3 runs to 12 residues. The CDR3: CSVSGRAREQYF. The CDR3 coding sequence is TGCAGTGTTAGCGGGAGGGCGCGGGAGCAGTACTTC.